These 25 T cell receptor beta chains came from one sample sequenced in a study of CD8 T cells in Susac syndrome. RNA in amounts of roughly 0.45 to 1 ug was reverse transcribed with random hexamers. TCRdb re-derived calls from the immunoSEQ multiplex PCR reads in MiXCR, one entry per CDR3 protein. In the table there are a few hundred thousand distinct CDR3 sequences, about 95% of which are singletons. Sequencing was performed on CD4+ T cells from PBMCs. All receptors come from a human donor with Susac syndrome.

V usage is TRBV19 and J usage is TRBJ2-1; D gene uncertain. This CDR3 is built from 15 residues. CDR1 is LNHDA and CDR2 is SQIVND in the germline V gene (reference sequence). V was pared by 7 bases and J by 8 bases, with 21 bases between. The CDR3 region is CASTDQVGHQDEQFF. CDR3 coding DNA: TGTGCCAGTACCGACCAGGTCGGGCACCAGGATGAGCAGTTCTTC.

V gene TRBV30 combines with J gene TRBJ1-2, with D possibly being TRBD1 (5 bases). Trimming cost V 1 base and J 8 bases, with 14 bases left between them. The CDR3 is 13 residues long. Germline V CDR1 and CDR2: GTSNPN, SVGIG (reference sequence). CDR3 in DNA: TGTGCCTGGAGTGCGGCTCGGGGGGACGGCTACACCTTC. This gives the protein CAWSAARGDGYTF.

This clonotype was seen a few times. V is TRBV6-5 and J is TRBJ2-7; D may be TRBD1 (6 bases). CDR1 MNHEY and CDR2 SVGAGI come from the germline V gene. The V end lost 5 bases, the J end lost 2 bases, and 10 bases lay between the germline ends. The CDR3 sequence is 13 residues long. Here the CDR3 reads CASSRTAAYEQYF. The CDR3 DNA is TGTGCCAGCAGTAGGACAGCTGCCTACGAGCAGTACTTC.

The chain uses TRBV5-4 and TRBJ2-3; 16 bases are a match to TRBD2. The germline CDR1 and CDR2 sequences are SGHNT and YYREEE (reference sequence). Losses at the gene ends were 4 bases for V and 9 bases for J; bases not matched to a gene: 5. The CDR3 totals 15 residues. CDR3 in amino acids: CASSPGTSGGGTQYF. The DNA for the CDR3 is TGTGCCAGCAGCCCCGGGACTAGCGGGGGGGGAACGCAGTATTTT.

The chain combines TRBV7-3 with TRBJ1-4; perhaps TRBD1 as D (5 bases). V lost 5 bases and J lost 0, with 10 bases in between. This CDR3 comprises 15 residues. CDR1 and CDR2 from the germline V gene are SGHTA and FQGTGA. CDR3 amino acids: CASSPGTATNEKLFF. CDR3 DNA: TGTGCCAGCAGCCCCGGGACGGCAACTAATGAAAAACTGTTTTTT.

This chain connects TRBV29-1 to TRBJ2-7; TRBD2 agrees at 13 bases. V shed 6 bases, J shed 7 bases, and the junction held 0 bases outside the gene matches. The CDR3 runs to 11 residues. CDR1 and CDR2 (germline): SQVTM, ANQGSEA. CDR3 nucleotide sequence: TGCAGCGTGGGACTAGCGGGGGAGCAGTACTTC. Protein product: CSVGLAGEQYF.

The chain has TRBV6-2 or TRBV6-3 and TRBJ2-3; 11 nucleotides match TRBD1. The trim removed 6 bases at V and 2 bases at J, leaving 13 bases unmatched. The CDR3 runs to 18 residues. Germline V gene lookup returns CDR1 MNHEY and CDR2 SVGEGT. CDR3 sequence: CASSPSTGTGGFTDTQYF. CDR3 DNA: TGTGCCAGCAGCCCCAGTACCGGGACAGGGGGATTCACAGATACGCAGTATTTT.

The V and J genes are TRBV7-2 and TRBJ2-7; D possibly uses TRBD1 or TRBD2 (5 bases each). The germline gives CDR1 SGHTA, CDR2 FQGNSA. The V end was cut by 0 bases, the J end by 6 bases, with 15 bases between. The CDR3 loop spans 15 amino acids. This CDR3 is CASSLAAGSGGEQYF. CDR3 nucleotide sequence: TGTGCCAGCAGCTTAGCCGCAGGGTCCGGAGGCGAGCAGTACTTC. Based on the CDR3 plus reference TRBV7-2 and TRBJ2-7, the full variable domain is GAGVSQSPSNKVTEKGKDVELRCDPISGHTALYWYRQSLGQGLEFLIYFQGNSAPDKSGLPSDRFSAERTGGSVSTLTIQRTQQEDSAVYLCASSLAAGSGGEQYFGPGTRLTVT.

V gene TRBV30 combines with J gene TRBJ1-6, with 11 bases aligning to TRBD1. The CDR3 contains 14 residues. CDR1 is GTSNPN, CDR2 SVGIG, per germline (reference sequence). The V segment lost 2 bases and the J segment 9 bases; nucleotides outside the gene matches: 3. The CDR3 sequence is CAWSIGTGGSPLHF. DNA for the CDR3: TGTGCCTGGAGTATAGGGACAGGGGGTTCACCCCTCCACTTT.

V is TRBV5-1 and J is TRBJ2-2; D is perhaps TRBD1 (5 bases). The CDR3 contains 15 residues. Germline CDR1 SGHRS, CDR2 YFSETQ. The V end lost 0 bases, the J end lost 6 bases, and 12 bases lay between the germline ends. CDR3 amino acids: CASSLAGPSPGELFF. The CDR3 DNA reads as TGCGCCAGCAGCTTGGCAGGGCCCTCGCCCGGGGAGCTGTTTTTT.

The rearrangement uses TRBV30 and TRBJ1-1, with TRBD1 matching 7 bases. CDR1 GTSNPN and CDR2 SVGIG come from the germline V gene (reference sequence). With 2 bases clipped from V and 1 base from J, the junction kept 7 bases outside the gene matches. The CDR3 loop spans 15 amino acids. The CDR3 DNA follows: TGTGCCTGGAGTATCTTTGGGACAGCGAACACTGAAGCTTTCTTT. It specifies CAWSIFGTANTEAFF.

The CDR3 is CASSPLRQGGYEQYF. The CDR3 nucleotides read TGTGCCAGCAGCCCCTTACGACAGGGTGGCTACGAGCAGTACTTC. V usage is TRBV5-5 and J usage is TRBJ2-7, with 7 bases matching TRBD1. V lost 4 bases and J lost 3; bases outside the gene matches: 10. The CDR3 loop spans 15 amino acids. The germline CDR1 and CDR2 sequences are SGHKS and YYEKEE (reference sequence).

The CDR3 DNA is TGCAGTGCTAGAGTAGATCCAGGGGCCTACGAGCAGTACTTC. Amino acids: CSARVDPGAYEQYF. The J gene is TRBJ2-7, the V gene TRBV20-1; maybe TRBD1 (6 bases). Per germline, CDR1 DFQATT and CDR2 SNEGSKA (reference sequence). Trimming cost V 1 base and J 2 bases, with 12 bases left between them. The CDR3 spans 14 residues.

The chain recombines TRBV30 with TRBJ1-4; D is perhaps TRBD1 (6 bases). Trimming cost V 5 bases and J 6 bases, with 16 bases left between them. CDR3 length: 14 amino acids. Germline V gene sequence: CDR1 GTSNPN, CDR2 SVGIG (reference sequence). This CDR3 is CAWVPRGQDEKLFF. CDR3 sequence (DNA): TGTGCCTGGGTCCCACGGGGGCAGGATGAAAAACTGTTTTTT.

This chain links TRBV4-3 with TRBJ1-1; a possible D gene is TRBD1 (5 bases). The V and J ends lost 4 bases and 6 bases respectively, with 12 bases between them. This CDR3 comprises 13 residues. CDR1 LGHNA and CDR2 YSLEER come from the germline V gene. The CDR3 reads CASSLGTRAEAFF. Here the CDR3 DNA reads TGCGCCAGCAGCCTCGGGACCCGTGCTGAAGCTTTCTTT.

This clonotype was detected once. CDR3 sequence: CSVGPPDRGSLDTEAFF. DNA for the CDR3: TGCAGCGTTGGGCCCCCGGACCGCGGAAGTTTGGACACTGAAGCTTTCTTT. The V gene is TRBV29-1, the J gene TRBJ1-1; no firm D call. Germline V lookup: CDR1 SQVTM, CDR2 ANQGSEA. The V end lost 4 bases, the J end lost 3 bases, and 24 bases lay between the germline ends. There are 17 residues in the CDR3. The whole variable domain, filled in from reference TRBV29-1 and TRBJ1-1, reads SAVISQKPSRDICQRGTSLTIQCQVDSQVTMMFWYRQQPGQSLTLIATANQGSEATYESGFVIDKFPISRPNLTFSTLTVSNMSPEDSSIYLCSVGPPDRGSLDTEAFFGQGTRLTVV.

The J gene is TRBJ2-5, the V gene TRBV6-2 or TRBV6-3; TRBD2 is a possible D gene (6 bases). Germline V gene data show CDR1 as MNHEY and CDR2 as SVGEGT. Trimming took off 2 bases at V and 1 base at J, with 11 bases between the two ends. The CDR3 extends over 15 amino acids. CDR3 residues: CASSYGRPSQETQYF. In nucleotides, the CDR3 is TGTGCCAGCAGTTACGGGAGGCCTTCCCAAGAGACCCAGTACTTC.

V and J are TRBV29-1 and TRBJ2-6, with D unclear. Germline values: CDR1 SQVTM, CDR2 ANQGSEA. Deletions cut 1 base from V and 2 bases from J, with 6 bases between. The CDR3 spans 14 residues. CDR3: CSVEVRPGANVLTF. The CDR3 DNA sequence: TGCAGCGTTGAAGTTAGACCTGGGGCCAACGTCCTGACTTTC.

The rearrangement links TRBV10-3 to TRBJ2-5; D possibly corresponds to TRBD1 (5 bases). Germline lookup yields CDR1 ENHRY and CDR2 SYGVKD. This CDR3 spans 13 amino acids. V was trimmed by 6 bases and J by 3 bases, leaving 11 bases between them. The CDR3 DNA reads TGTGCCATCAGAGAGACAGTTGAAGAGACCCAGTACTTC. Translated, it gives CAIRETVEETQYF.

The chain couples TRBV3-1 to TRBJ2-7; D unclear. The CDR3 is 13 amino acids. Deletions cut 0 bases from V and 6 bases from J, with 9 bases between. The germline V gene encodes CDR1 LGHDT and CDR2 YNNKEL (reference sequence). This CDR3 reads CASSQERFGEQYF. For the CDR3, the DNA is TGTGCCAGCAGCCAAGAACGGTTTGGCGAGCAGTACTTC.

This chain uses TRBV7-9 with TRBJ1-6, with a possible D match to TRBD1 (6 bases). In germline, CDR1 is SEHNR, CDR2 FQNEAQ (reference sequence). The CDR3 consists of 15 residues. V was trimmed by 1 base and J by 9 bases, leaving 13 bases between them. In DNA form, the CDR3 reads TGTGCCAGCAGCTTAGGCGGGGGGCGCGCTTCACCCCTCCACTTT. Translating it yields CASSLGGGRASPLHF.

V and J are TRBV6-1 and TRBJ1-1, with 7 bases lining up with TRBD1. CDR1 and CDR2 (germline): MNHNS, SASEGT. The CDR3 spans 13 residues. After removal of 6 bases from V and 5 bases from J, the junction contained 6 bases not matched to a gene. CDR3 loop: CASSTRGPTEAFF. The CDR3 nucleotides read TGTGCCAGCAGCACAAGGGGGCCGACTGAAGCTTTCTTT.

This rearrangement joins TRBV15 to TRBJ2-5, with 8 bases fitting TRBD1. The CDR3 loop spans 16 amino acids. Per the germline V gene, CDR1 is LNHNV and CDR2 is YYDKDF (reference sequence). The trim removed 3 bases at V and 5 bases at J, leaving 11 bases unmatched. The CDR3 is CATSRGGGQGPETQYF. CDR3 in DNA: TGTGCCACCAGCAGGGGAGGTGGACAGGGTCCCGAGACCCAGTACTTC.

This chain connects TRBV30 to TRBJ1-1; a weak D match, TRBD1 (5 bases). This CDR3 spans 12 amino acids. Germline V gene data show CDR1 as GTSNPN and CDR2 as SVGIG (reference sequence). The V end lost 2 bases, the J end lost 10 bases, and 14 bases lay between the germline ends. In DNA, the CDR3 is TGTGCCTGGAGTATGGGAGACAGAGGAGCTTTCTTT. Translating it yields CAWSMGDRGAFF.

The chain couples TRBV12-3 or TRBV12-4 to TRBJ2-5, with D possibly being TRBD1 (6 bases). The CDR3 sequence is 13 residues long. Trimming shortened V by 7 bases and J by 2 bases, and 11 bases separated the two germline ends. The CDR3 DNA reads as TGTGCCAGCACCCAAACAGGGCAAGAGACCCAGTACTTC. Amino acids: CASTQTGQETQYF.